The 29 T cell receptor beta chains given below trace back to one sample, sequenced in a study of CD8+CD57+ T cells in acquired aplastic anemia. Genomic DNA served as template for TCR beta VDJ and CDR3 profiling. Each CDR3 protein is one row after TCRdb ran MiXCR on the reads. The data contain 250,000 to 350,000 distinct CDR3 sequences, 50% to 70% of them singletons. Material: sorted CD4+, CD8+, or CD8+CD57+ T cells (not recorded which) from PBMCs. The receptors derive from a human donor with severe aplastic anemia or a healthy control (not recorded which).

This clonotype was counted only a few times. The chain has TRBV27 and TRBJ2-1; D is perhaps TRBD1 (6 bases). This CDR3 spans 14 amino acids. CDR1 is MNHEY and CDR2 is SMNVEV in the germline V gene (reference sequence). With 6 bases removed from V and 1 base from J, the gap between germline ends came to 10 bases. CDR3 sequence (DNA): TGTGCCAGCAGAGAAAGGGGGTCCTACAATGAGCAGTTCTTC. This gives the protein CASRERGSYNEQFF.

The chain links TRBV7-6 to TRBJ2-5, with 7 nucleotides matching TRBD1. The V gene's germline CDR1 is SGHVS and CDR2 FNYEAQ. This CDR3 spans 14 amino acids. With 1 base clipped from V and 5 bases from J, the junction kept 4 bases outside the gene matches. The CDR3 reads CASSLVARGETQYF. CDR3 coding DNA: TGTGCCAGCAGCTTAGTTGCCAGGGGGGAGACCCAGTACTTC.

The chain is built from TRBV12-3 or TRBV12-4 and TRBJ2-7; TRBD1 aligns across 9 bases. The CDR3 totals 12 residues. The ends lost 5 bases at V and 9 bases at J; junction bases unmatched: 5. The CDR3 spells CASSPRTGVQYF. The CDR3 DNA is TGTGCCAGCAGTCCGCGGACAGGGGTGCAGTACTTC.

V usage is TRBV10-3 and J usage is TRBJ2-7, with unresolved D. The CDR3 covers 11 residues. The V gene lost 5 bases and the J gene lost 3 bases, with 5 bases spanning the gap. Germline CDR1 reads ENHRY; CDR2 reads SYGVKD. The DNA for the CDR3 is TGTGCCATCAGTAGCAGCTACGAGCAGTACTTC. Amino acid sequence: CAISSSYEQYF.

The chain has TRBV24-1 and TRBJ1-2; D ambiguous. Germline V lookup: CDR1 KGHDR, CDR2 SFDVKD. The germline V and J ends were trimmed by 5 bases and 4 bases, with 10 bases remaining between them. The CDR3 covers 13 residues. The DNA of the CDR3 is TGTGCCACCAGTGCACCGGACGTCTATGGCTACACCTTC. This translates into CATSAPDVYGYTF.

This clonotype was observed a few times. The rearrangement joins TRBV7-9 to TRBJ1-1; D is perhaps TRBD1 (5 bases). V gave up 4 bases and J gave up 6 bases, with 15 bases separating them. This CDR3 spans 14 amino acids. Germline lookup yields CDR1 SEHNR and CDR2 FQNEAQ (reference sequence). CDR3 sequence: CASSSMVGVAEAFF. The CDR3 coding sequence is TGTGCCAGCAGCTCGATGGTAGGGGTAGCTGAAGCTTTCTTT.

This clonotype was recorded many times. This rearrangement joins TRBV29-1 to TRBJ1-3; D possibly corresponds to TRBD1 (5 bases). This CDR3 has 13 residues. Per germline, CDR1 SQVTM and CDR2 ANQGSEA. V gave up 6 bases and J gave up 0 bases, with 9 bases separating them. CDR3 nucleotide sequence: TGCAGCGTAGGACACTCCTCTGGAAACACCATATATTTT. Residues: CSVGHSSGNTIYF. Full variable domain (rest looked up from reference TRBV29-1 and TRBJ1-3): SAVISQKPSRDICQRGTSLTIQCQVDSQVTMMFWYRQQPGQSLTLIATANQGSEATYESGFVIDKFPISRPNLTFSTLTVSNMSPEDSSIYLCSVGHSSGNTIYFGEGSWLTVV.

This clonotype was counted a single time. This sequence joins TRBV7-9 and TRBJ2-2, with a possible D match to TRBD2 (6 bases). V was shortened by 6 bases and J by 3 bases, with 17 bases between the two germline ends. This CDR3 has 16 amino acids. Germline assignment: CDR1 SEHNR and CDR2 FQNEAQ (reference sequence). The CDR3 region is CASSLTGGSHTGELFF. CDR3 bases: TGTGCCAGCAGTTTGACCGGGGGATCGCACACCGGGGAGCTGTTTTTT.

As DNA, the CDR3 is TGTGCCAGCAGTTCGGACAGGGTGCGGGGAGGCTACACCTTC. This translates into CASSSDRVRGGYTF. The chain joins TRBV12-3 or TRBV12-4 to TRBJ1-2; the match to TRBD1 covers 8 bases. The CDR3 loop spans 14 amino acids. V dropped 4 bases and J dropped 8; count of bases not matched to a gene: 9.

The chain employs TRBV29-1 and TRBJ2-2; tentative D call: TRBD1 (6 bases). V was pared by 4 bases and J by 2 bases, with 17 bases between. The CDR3 extends over 16 amino acids. Germline CDR1 SQVTM, CDR2 ANQGSEA. The DNA for the CDR3 is TGCAGCGTTGGGACAGAGTACTCTGGAAACACCGGGGAGCTGTTTTTT. It specifies CSVGTEYSGNTGELFF.

The chain has TRBV10-3 and TRBJ2-7; possible D gene TRBD1, 6 bases. V lost 7 bases and J lost 4, with 14 bases in between. CDR3 size: 13 residues. Germline V gene lookup returns CDR1 ENHRY and CDR2 SYGVKD. Written as DNA, the CDR3 is TGTGCCATCAATGGGCAGGGGCCTTACGAGCAGTACTTC. It is translated as CAINGQGPYEQYF.

This clonotype was detected ten times or more. The chain carries TRBV6-5 and TRBJ1-2; TRBD1 aligns across 9 bases. Germline CDR1 reads MNHEY; CDR2 reads SVGAGI. Losses at the gene ends were 5 bases for V and 3 bases for J; bases not matched to a gene: 10. The CDR3 is made up of 16 amino acids. DNA for the CDR3: TGTGCCAGCAGTCTCTTCCCGGGACAGGGACACTATGGCTACACCTTC. It yields the protein CASSLFPGQGHYGYTF.

This clonotype was seen just once. This chain connects TRBV19 to TRBJ1-1, with 8 positions matching TRBD1. There are 14 residues in the CDR3. V shed 6 bases, J shed 4 bases, and the junction held 7 bases outside the gene matches. Per the germline V gene, CDR1 is LNHDA and CDR2 is SQIVND (reference sequence). This CDR3 reads CASSRQGAVTEAFF. The CDR3 region has the DNA TGTGCCAGTAGCAGGCAGGGGGCGGTCACTGAAGCTTTCTTT.

The chain joins TRBV7-9 to TRBJ2-3, with a tentative D call TRBD2 (5 bases). V shed 5 bases and J shed 6 bases, with 27 bases lying between them. CDR1 and CDR2 from the germline V gene are SEHNR and FQNEAQ (reference sequence). The CDR3 extends over 18 amino acids. CDR3 amino acids: CASSVGSAAVPRVDTQYF. In DNA form, the CDR3 reads TGTGCCAGCAGCGTTGGGTCAGCAGCGGTCCCTCGGGTGGATACGCAGTATTTT.

This sequence joins TRBV7-4 and TRBJ2-7; 7 nucleotides match TRBD1. The CDR3 covers 16 residues. The ends lost 5 bases at V and 7 bases at J; junction bases unmatched: 17. The germline CDR1 and CDR2 sequences are SGHVT and SQSDAQ. The CDR3 DNA reads TGTGCCAGCAGCCCCCGGACAGGTCGGCCCAGCTTAGAGCAGTACTTC. It translates to CASSPRTGRPSLEQYF.

This clonotype has at least ten counts. The DNA of the CDR3 is TGTGCCAGCAGCTTAAGTCCAGCCCCTAGCACAGATACGCAGTATTTT. It is translated as CASSLSPAPSTDTQYF. The chain recombines TRBV7-3 with TRBJ2-3; no reliable D call. Trimming cost V 1 base and J 0 bases, with 11 bases left between them. In germline, CDR1 is SGHTA, CDR2 FQGTGA. The CDR3 extends over 16 amino acids.

The chain employs TRBV6-1 and TRBJ1-6, with D perhaps matching TRBD1 (6 bases). CDR3 size: 16 residues. Germline V gene data show CDR1 as MNHNS and CDR2 as SASEGT. V lost 6 bases, J lost 5 bases, and 17 bases lay in between. The CDR3 sequence: CASRGDGQPNNSPLHF. In nucleotides, the CDR3 is TGTGCCAGCAGAGGCGACGGACAGCCGAATAATTCACCCCTCCACTTT.

The CDR3: CASSQGQGYGRKLGNTIYF. The CDR3, as DNA: TGTGCCAGCAGCCAAGGTCAGGGGTACGGCCGTAAGCTCGGAAACACCATATATTTT. The chain employs TRBV3-1 and TRBJ1-3, with D tentatively TRBD1 (6 bases). The V gene lost 1 base and the J gene lost 4 bases, with 23 bases spanning the gap. Germline V gene data show CDR1 as LGHDT and CDR2 as YNNKEL (reference sequence). This CDR3 comprises 19 residues.

This chain uses TRBV12-3 or TRBV12-4 with TRBJ1-3; 8 bases are shared with TRBD1. The J segment lost 2 bases and the V segment lost 5 bases, leaving 2 bases of the junction unmatched. The CDR3 extends over 14 amino acids. The CDR3 protein is CASSPTGAGNTIYF. The CDR3 region has the DNA TGTGCCAGCAGTCCGACAGGGGCTGGAAACACCATATATTTT.

The CDR3: CASSRLVETQYF. In DNA form, the CDR3 reads TGTGCCAGCAGCCGTCTGGTAGAGACCCAGTACTTC. The chain uses TRBV14 and TRBJ2-5, with D hard to call. The germline V gene encodes CDR1 SGHDN and CDR2 FVKESK. The CDR3 is 12 amino acids. Trimming shortened V by 4 bases and J by 4 bases, and 7 bases separated the two germline ends.

This clonotype appeared many times. The genes are TRBV7-3 and TRBJ2-1; tentatively, D is TRBD2 (7 bases). Trimming stripped 5 bases from V and 8 bases from J, with 19 bases between. CDR3 length equals 15 residues. Germline CDR1 and CDR2: SGHTA and FQGTGA. The CDR3 loop is CASSQGRGITYEQFF. CDR3 nucleotide sequence: TGTGCCAGCAGCCAGGGGCGGGGGATTACCTATGAGCAGTTCTTC.

This clonotype was seen a few times. This chain links TRBV19 with TRBJ2-5; a possible D gene is TRBD1 (5 bases). V was shortened by 5 bases and J by 5 bases, with 15 bases between the two germline ends. CDR3 size: 14 residues. CDR1 is LNHDA, CDR2 SQIVND, per germline (reference sequence). Written as DNA, the CDR3 is TGTGCCAGTAGTTTAGGGGCTTTGGTGGAGACCCAGTACTTC. As protein: CASSLGALVETQYF. The complete variable domain, with remaining parts taken from reference TRBV19 and TRBJ2-5, reads DGGITQSPKYLFRKEGQNVTLSCEQNLNHDAMYWYRQDPGQGLRLIYYSQIVNDFQKGDIAEGYSVSREKKESFPLTVTSAQKNPTAFYLCASSLGALVETQYFGPGTRLLVL.

This chain links TRBV9 with TRBJ2-5; 10 bases match TRBD2. Trimming removed 4 bases from V and 2 bases from J; junction bases left unmatched: 11. The germline V gene encodes CDR1 SGDLS and CDR2 YYNGEE. The CDR3 runs 17 residues. The DNA of the CDR3 is TGTGCCAGCAGCCCATCCGGGGGACTAGCGCTTCAAGAGACCCAGTACTTC. Translated: CASSPSGGLALQETQYF.

This chain uses TRBV7-3 with TRBJ2-3; possible D gene TRBD2, 5 bases. Germline V gives CDR1 SGHTA, CDR2 FQGTGA. Deletions cut 6 bases from V and 8 bases from J, with 21 bases between. The length of the CDR3 is 15 residues. As DNA, the CDR3 is TGTGCCAGCAGTTACCCCCATGGCGGAGGAGGTACGCAGTATTTT. Residues: CASSYPHGGGGTQYF. Variable domain in full (rest from reference TRBV7-3 and TRBJ2-3): GAGVSQTPSNKVTEKGKYVELRCDPISGHTALYWYRQSLGQGPEFLIYFQGTGAADDSGLPNDRFFAVRPEGSVSTLKIQRTERGDSAVYLCASSYPHGGGGTQYFGPGTRLTVL.

A few counts support this clonotype. CDR3 DNA sequence: TGCGCCAGCAGCCAGGCAAGGACAGGATATGGCTACACCTTC. As protein: CASSQARTGYGYTF. The genes are TRBV4-3 and TRBJ1-2, with TRBD1 identical over 7 bases. After removal of 3 bases from V and 5 bases from J, the junction contained 6 bases not matched to a gene. The CDR3 has 14 residues. Per germline, CDR1 LGHNA and CDR2 YSLEER.

The V call is TRBV6-5, the J call TRBJ1-5; D uncertain. V gave up 7 bases and J gave up 2 bases, with 9 bases separating them. The CDR3 has 13 residues. Germline CDR1 MNHEY, CDR2 SVGAGI. This CDR3 reads CASIRQGNQPQHF. The CDR3 bases are TGTGCCAGCATTAGGCAGGGCAATCAGCCCCAGCATTTT.

This clonotype was seen a few times. This chain connects TRBV2 to TRBJ2-3; D gene ambiguous. The CDR3 extends over 14 amino acids. CDR1 and CDR2 (germline): SNHLY, FYNNEI. The V and J ends lost 3 bases and 0 bases respectively, with 7 bases between them. CDR3 bases: TGTGCCAGCAGTGACGTGTCTAGCACAGATACGCAGTATTTT. Protein sequence: CASSDVSSTDTQYF.

This chain uses TRBV2 with TRBJ1-1; D ambiguous. Germline V gives CDR1 SNHLY, CDR2 FYNNEI. CDR3 length equals 14 residues. The V and J ends lost 3 bases and 6 bases respectively, with 14 bases between them. CDR3 amino acids: CASSERRSLAEAFF. In nucleotides, the CDR3 is TGTGCCAGCAGTGAGCGTCGCAGTTTAGCTGAAGCTTTCTTT.

V and J are TRBV2 and TRBJ1-2; D not resolved. Germline CDR1 is SNHLY and CDR2 is FYNNEI. The CDR3 consists of 15 residues. The germline V and J ends were trimmed by 1 base and 4 bases, with 13 bases remaining between them. DNA of the CDR3: TGTGCCAGCAGTGAAGATGGTTCGGTGTCCTATGGCTACACCTTC. This encodes CASSEDGSVSYGYTF.